Below are 10 T cell receptor beta chains sequenced from a single sample in a study of blood T cell repertoires in COVID-19. Libraries were prepared by immunoSEQ multiplex PCR; TCRdb keeps only in-frame clonotypes and omits some of them. The repertoire holds fewer than 450,000 clones, with roughly 87% as singletons. Material: PBMCs or T cells enriched from blood (not recorded which). These receptors were obtained from a man younger than 35 who had recovered from COVID-19.

The chain carries TRBV20-1 and TRBJ2-1; TRBD1 might be the D (5 bases). The CDR3 is 11 residues long. V lost 2 bases to trimming and J lost 8 bases, with 7 bases between them. The germline CDR1 and CDR2 sequences are DFQATT and SNEGSKA (reference sequence). This chain's CDR3 is CSARFRDEQFF. DNA for the CDR3: TGCAGTGCTAGATTCAGGGATGAGCAGTTCTTC.

The genes are TRBV19 and TRBJ1-2; the D is unclear. Germline loops: CDR1 LNHDA, CDR2 SQIVND (reference sequence). There are 12 residues in the CDR3. The V end lost 5 bases, the J end lost 4 bases, and 8 bases lay between the germline ends. This chain's CDR3 is CASSFRIYGYTF. The CDR3 DNA reads as TGTGCCAGTAGTTTCAGGATCTATGGCTACACCTTC.

V is TRBV12-3 or TRBV12-4 and J is TRBJ1-2, with TRBD1 as a possible D gene (6 bases). Trimming removed 3 bases at V and 8 bases at J, with 10 bases between. This CDR3 is built from 12 residues. The CDR3 is CASSLGARGYTF. The DNA for the CDR3 is TGTGCCAGCAGTTTGGGGGCAAGAGGCTACACCTTC.

The V call is TRBV27, the J call TRBJ1-5, with D unresolved. The CDR3 sequence is 14 residues long. Trimming removed 2 bases from V and 2 bases from J, with 7 bases in between. Per the germline V gene, CDR1 is MNHEY and CDR2 is SMNVEV (reference sequence). The CDR3 loop is CASSLGTGNQPQHF. CDR3 DNA sequence: TGTGCCAGCAGTTTAGGAACAGGCAATCAGCCCCAGCATTTT.

The chain joins TRBV2 to TRBJ2-5, with 14 bases matching TRBD2. The CDR3 covers 16 residues. V trimming: 4 bases; J trimming: 4 bases; junction bases outside the gene matches: 5. Germline loops: CDR1 SNHLY, CDR2 FYNNEI. Written as DNA, the CDR3 is TGTGCCAGCAGTGGGCGGACTAGCGGGGGGCTAGAGACCCAGTACTTC. Protein: CASSGRTSGGLETQYF. Together with reference TRBV2 and TRBJ2-5, the CDR3 gives the full variable domain: EPEVTQTPSHQVTQMGQEVILRCVPISNHLYFYWYRQILGQKVEFLVSFYNNEISEKSEIFDDQFSVERPDGSNFTLKIRSTKLEDSAMYFCASSGRTSGGLETQYFGPGTRLLVL.

In regard to this clone: Other DNA sequences within the sample encode an identical CDR3. The J gene is TRBJ1-1, the V gene TRBV5-4; D is perhaps TRBD1 (5 bases). The CDR3 has 13 amino acids. The ends were cut back, 4 bases at V and 1 base at J, with 8 bases in the middle. Germline V gene data show CDR1 as SGHNT and CDR2 as YYREEE (reference sequence). CDR3 region: CASSLTGNTEAFF. CDR3 sequence (DNA): TGTGCCAGCAGCCTTACAGGGAACACTGAAGCTTTCTTT.

The chain combines TRBV11-2 with TRBJ1-5; 9 bases are shared with TRBD1. CDR3 length: 15 residues. V lost 4 bases to trimming and J lost 4 bases; unmatched junction nucleotides: 5. Germline-derived CDR1 and CDR2 are SGHAT and FQNNGV. CDR3 amino acids: CASSSGTGRNQPQHF. CDR3 nucleotide sequence: TGTGCCAGCAGCTCTGGGACAGGGAGGAATCAGCCCCAGCATTTT.

The V gene is TRBV11-2, the J gene TRBJ2-2, with 12 bases fitting TRBD2. Germline trimming cut 4 bases from V and 0 bases from J; bases unmatched to any gene: 3. Germline assignment: CDR1 SGHAT and CDR2 FQNNGV. This CDR3 has 17 amino acids. CDR3 loop: CASSSGLAGPNTGELFF. The CDR3 nucleotides are TGTGCCAGCAGCTCAGGACTAGCGGGACCGAACACCGGGGAGCTGTTTTTT. Supplemented by reference TRBV11-2 and TRBJ2-2, the full variable domain reads EAGVAQSPRYKIIEKRQSVAFWCNPISGHATLYWYQQILGQGPKLLIQFQNNGVVDDSQLPKDRFSAERLKGVDSTLKIQPAKLEDSAVYLCASSSGLAGPNTGELFFGEGSRLTVL.

CDR3 DNA sequence: TGTGCCAGCAGCTCAGGACTAGCGGGAGAAGCAGATACGCAGTATTTT. Protein product: CASSSGLAGEADTQYF. V gene TRBV7-3 combines with J gene TRBJ2-3; 13 bases line up with TRBD2. V was pared by 4 bases and J by 4 bases, with 5 bases of the junction left unmatched. Germline V gene lookup returns CDR1 SGHTA and CDR2 FQGTGA. The CDR3 totals 16 residues.

V is TRBV9 and J is TRBJ1-5; 10 bases are shared with TRBD1. With V trimmed by 4 bases and J by 4 bases, 17 bases remained unmatched. The CDR3 consists of 19 residues. The V gene's germline CDR1 is SGDLS and CDR2 YYNGEE. The CDR3 here is CASSPIEGQGTFRNQPQHF. The CDR3 DNA reads TGTGCCAGCAGCCCGATTGAGGGACAGGGGACTTTTAGGAATCAGCCCCAGCATTTT.